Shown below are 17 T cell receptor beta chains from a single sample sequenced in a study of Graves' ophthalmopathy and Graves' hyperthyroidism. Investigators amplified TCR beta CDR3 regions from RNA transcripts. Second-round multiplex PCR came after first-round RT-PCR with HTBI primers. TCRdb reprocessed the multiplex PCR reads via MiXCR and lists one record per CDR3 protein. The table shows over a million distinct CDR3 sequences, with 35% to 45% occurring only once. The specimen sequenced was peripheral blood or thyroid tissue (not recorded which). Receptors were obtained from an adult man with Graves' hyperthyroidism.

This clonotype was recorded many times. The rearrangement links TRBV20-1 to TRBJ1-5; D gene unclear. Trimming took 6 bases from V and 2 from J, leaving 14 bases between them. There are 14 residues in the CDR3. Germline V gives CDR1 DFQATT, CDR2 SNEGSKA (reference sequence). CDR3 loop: CSAHPAKGNQPQHF. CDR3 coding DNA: TGCAGTGCCCACCCGGCTAAGGGCAATCAGCCCCAGCATTTT.

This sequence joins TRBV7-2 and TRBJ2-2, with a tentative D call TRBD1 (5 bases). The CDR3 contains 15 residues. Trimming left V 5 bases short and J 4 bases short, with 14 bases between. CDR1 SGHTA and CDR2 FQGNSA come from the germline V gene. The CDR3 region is CASSHGWTSTGELFF. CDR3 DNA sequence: TGTGCCAGCAGCCACGGCTGGACAAGCACCGGGGAGCTGTTTTTT. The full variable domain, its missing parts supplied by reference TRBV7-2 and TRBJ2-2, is GAGVSQSPSNKVTEKGKDVELRCDPISGHTALYWYRQSLGQGLEFLIYFQGNSAPDKSGLPSDRFSAERTGGSVSTLTIQRTQQEDSAVYLCASSHGWTSTGELFFGEGSRLTVL.

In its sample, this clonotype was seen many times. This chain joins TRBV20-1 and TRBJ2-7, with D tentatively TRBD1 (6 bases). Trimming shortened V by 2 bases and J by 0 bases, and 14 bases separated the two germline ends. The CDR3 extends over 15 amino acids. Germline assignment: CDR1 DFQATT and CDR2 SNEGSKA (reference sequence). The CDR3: CSARRGQRISYEQYF. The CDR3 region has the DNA TGCAGTGCTAGAAGAGGACAGCGTATCTCCTACGAGCAGTACTTC.

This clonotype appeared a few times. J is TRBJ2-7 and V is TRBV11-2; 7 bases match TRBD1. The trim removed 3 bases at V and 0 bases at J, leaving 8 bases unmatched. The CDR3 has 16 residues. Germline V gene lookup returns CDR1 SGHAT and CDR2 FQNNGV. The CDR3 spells CASSLTAGTDSYEQYF. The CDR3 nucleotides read TGTGCCAGCAGCTTGACCGCCGGGACAGACTCCTACGAGCAGTACTTC.

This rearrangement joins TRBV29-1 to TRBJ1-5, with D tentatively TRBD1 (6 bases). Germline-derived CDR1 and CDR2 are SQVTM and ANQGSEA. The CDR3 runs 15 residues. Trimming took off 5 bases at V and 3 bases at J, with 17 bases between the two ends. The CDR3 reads CSVRQRGETNQPQHF. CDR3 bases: TGCAGCGTTCGGCAGAGGGGGGAGACCAATCAGCCCCAGCATTTT.

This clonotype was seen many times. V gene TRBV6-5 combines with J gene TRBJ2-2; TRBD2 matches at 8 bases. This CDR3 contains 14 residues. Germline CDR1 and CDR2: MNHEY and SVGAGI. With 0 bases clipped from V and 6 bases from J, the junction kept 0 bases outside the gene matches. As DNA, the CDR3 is TGTGCCAGCAGTTACTCAGCGGGGGCCGGGGAGCTGTTTTTT. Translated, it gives CASSYSAGAGELFF.

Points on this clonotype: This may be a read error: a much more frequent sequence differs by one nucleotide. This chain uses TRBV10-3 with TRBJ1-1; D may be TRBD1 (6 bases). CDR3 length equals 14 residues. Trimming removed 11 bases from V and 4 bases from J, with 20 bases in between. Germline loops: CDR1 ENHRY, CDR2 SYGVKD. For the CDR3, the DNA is TGTGCCGGCAGTGAACAGGGAAGGACCACTGAAGCTTTCTTT. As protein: CAGSEQGRTTEAFF.

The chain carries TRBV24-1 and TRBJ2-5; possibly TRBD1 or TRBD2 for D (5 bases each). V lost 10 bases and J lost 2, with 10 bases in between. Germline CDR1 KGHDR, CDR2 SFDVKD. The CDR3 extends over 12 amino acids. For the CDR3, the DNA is TGTGCCACGGGACCGCCTCAAGAGACCCAGTACTTC. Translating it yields CATGPPQETQYF.

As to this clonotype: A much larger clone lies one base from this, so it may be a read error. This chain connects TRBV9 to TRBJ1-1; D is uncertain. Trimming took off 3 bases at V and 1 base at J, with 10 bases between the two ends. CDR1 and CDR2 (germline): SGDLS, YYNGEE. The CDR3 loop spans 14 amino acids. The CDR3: CASSASGRNTEAFF. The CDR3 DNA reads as TGTGCCAGCAGCGCCTCCGGGAGGAACACTGAAGCTTTCTTT.

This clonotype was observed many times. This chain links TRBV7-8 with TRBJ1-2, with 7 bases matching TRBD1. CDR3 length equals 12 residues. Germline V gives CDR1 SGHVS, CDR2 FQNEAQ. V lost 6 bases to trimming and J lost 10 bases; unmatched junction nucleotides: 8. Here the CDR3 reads CASRKGGEIYTF. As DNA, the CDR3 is TGTGCCAGCAGGAAAGGGGGCGAGATCTACACCTTC. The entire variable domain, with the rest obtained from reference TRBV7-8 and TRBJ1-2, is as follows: GAGVSQSPRYKVAKRGQDVALRCDPISGHVSLFWYQQALGQGPEFLTYFQNEAQLDKSGLPSDRFFAERPEGSVSTLKIQRTQQEDSAVYLCASRKGGEIYTFGSGTRLTVV.

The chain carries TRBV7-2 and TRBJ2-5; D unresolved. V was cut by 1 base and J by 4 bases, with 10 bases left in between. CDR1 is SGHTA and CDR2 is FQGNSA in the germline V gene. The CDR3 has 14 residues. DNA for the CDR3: TGTGCCAGCAGCTTAGATTGGGTTAGAGAGACCCAGTACTTC. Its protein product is CASSLDWVRETQYF.

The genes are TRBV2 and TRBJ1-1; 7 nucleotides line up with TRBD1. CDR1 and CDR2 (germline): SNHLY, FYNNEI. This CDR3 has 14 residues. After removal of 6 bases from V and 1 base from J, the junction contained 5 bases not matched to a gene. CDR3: CASSPDRQNTEAFF. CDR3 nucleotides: TGTGCCAGCAGCCCGGACAGGCAGAACACTGAAGCTTTCTTT.

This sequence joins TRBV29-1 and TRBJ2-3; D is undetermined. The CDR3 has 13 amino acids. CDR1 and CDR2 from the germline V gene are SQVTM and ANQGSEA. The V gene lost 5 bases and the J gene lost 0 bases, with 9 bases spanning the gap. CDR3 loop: CSVLLRSTDTQYF. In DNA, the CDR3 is TGCAGCGTTCTTTTGCGGAGCACAGATACGCAGTATTTT.

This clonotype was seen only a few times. The CDR3 region is CATSREGELFQPQHF. The CDR3 nucleotides read TGTGCCACCAGCAGAGAAGGGGAGTTGTTTCAGCCCCAGCATTTT. The chain employs TRBV15 and TRBJ1-5, with D possibly matching TRBD1 (5 bases). From germline, CDR1 is LNHNV and CDR2 YYDKDF (reference sequence). V lost 0 bases and J 6 bases, leaving 12 bases between the germline ends. The CDR3 runs 15 residues.

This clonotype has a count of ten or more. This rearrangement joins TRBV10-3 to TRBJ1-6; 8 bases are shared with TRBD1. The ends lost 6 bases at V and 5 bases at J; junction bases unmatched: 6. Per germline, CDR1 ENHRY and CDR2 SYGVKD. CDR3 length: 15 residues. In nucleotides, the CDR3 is TGTGCCATCAGCCCCGGGACAGGCAATAATTCACCCCTCCACTTT. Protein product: CAISPGTGNNSPLHF.

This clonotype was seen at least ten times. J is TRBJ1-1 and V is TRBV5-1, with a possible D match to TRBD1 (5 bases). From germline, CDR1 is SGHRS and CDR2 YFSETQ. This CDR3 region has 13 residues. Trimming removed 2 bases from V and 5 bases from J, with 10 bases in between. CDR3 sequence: CASSLNQGTEAFF. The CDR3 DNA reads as TGCGCCAGCAGCTTAAACCAGGGTACTGAAGCTTTCTTT. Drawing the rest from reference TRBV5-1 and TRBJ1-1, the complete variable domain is KAGVTQTPRYLIKTRGQQVTLSCSPISGHRSVSWYQQTPGQGLQFLFEYFSETQRNKGNFPGRFSGRQFSNSRSEMNVSTLELGDSALYLCASSLNQGTEAFFGQGTRLTVV.

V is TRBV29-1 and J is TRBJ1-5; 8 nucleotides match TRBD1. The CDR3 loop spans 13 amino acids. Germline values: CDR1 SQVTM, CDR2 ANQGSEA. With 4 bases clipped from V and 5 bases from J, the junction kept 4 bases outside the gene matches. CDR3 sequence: CSVGTGLDQPQHF. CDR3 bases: TGCAGCGTTGGGACAGGGCTGGATCAGCCCCAGCATTTT.